The TCR beta chain described here comes from a study of CXCR3-negative and CXCR3-positive naive CD8 T cells. Overall study results and limits: Naive CXCR3-positive and CXCR3-negative cells shared TRBV-TRBJ usage; memory cells diverged.

Germline CDR1 is SGDLS and CDR2 is YYNGEE. This CDR3 region has 15 residues. Libraries of TRB cDNA were made by 5' RACE and carried UMIs. One entry per CDR3 protein, without DNA, is what TCRdb gives after re-calling the 5' RACE reads. The table counts over 45,000 distinct CDR3 sequences; about 15% lies in the top ten. A note on this clonotype: What it binds is unknown.

The TCR sequence derives from a human donor in good health. Some clones in this sample may be carry-over from other donors' samples. V usage is TRBV9 and J usage is TRBJ1-2; TCRdb lists TRBD1, though no DNA is available to test this call. Material: memory CD8+ T cells from blood. The CDR3: CASSAEFTGIYGYTF.